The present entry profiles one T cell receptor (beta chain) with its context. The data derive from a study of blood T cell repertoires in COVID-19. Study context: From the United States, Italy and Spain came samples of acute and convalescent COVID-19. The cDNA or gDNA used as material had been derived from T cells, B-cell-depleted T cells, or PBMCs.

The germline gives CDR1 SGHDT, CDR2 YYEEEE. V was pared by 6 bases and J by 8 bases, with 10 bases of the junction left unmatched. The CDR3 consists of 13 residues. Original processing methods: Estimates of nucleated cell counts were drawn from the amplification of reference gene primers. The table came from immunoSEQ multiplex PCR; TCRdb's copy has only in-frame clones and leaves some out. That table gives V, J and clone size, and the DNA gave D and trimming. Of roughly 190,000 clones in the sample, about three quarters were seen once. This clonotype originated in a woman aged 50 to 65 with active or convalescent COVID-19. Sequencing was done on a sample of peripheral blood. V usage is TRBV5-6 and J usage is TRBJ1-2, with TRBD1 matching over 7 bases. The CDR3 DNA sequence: TGTGCCAGCAACCCAGGGGGGAGTCCCGGCTACACCTTC. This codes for CASNPGGSPGYTF.